The 27 T cell receptor beta chains given below trace back to one sample, sequenced in a study of blood T cell repertoires in COVID-19 (TCRdb year 2020). Libraries were constructed by the immunoSEQ multiplex PCR assay. In its TCRdb copy, this immuneACCESS table keeps in-frame sequences only and misses some clones. Where compared with another copy, unresolved V genes explain less than half of these, and the others have no known cause. The sample yields over 65,000 clones; around 80% were counted once. The ten most abundant clones make up about 9.1% of the sample. The sequenced sample consisted of peripheral blood. These receptors originate from a human donor in a cohort sampled during active COVID-19.

The chain is built from TRBV11-1 and TRBJ1-5, with D maybe TRBD1 (6 bases). Per the germline V gene, CDR1 is SGHAT and CDR2 is FQDESV (reference sequence). The V end lost 0 bases, the J end lost 6 bases, and 18 bases lay between the germline ends. The length of the CDR3 is 17 residues. The CDR3 DNA reads TGTGCCAGCAGCTTAGCGGGGGGGCAGGGGTGTAGTCAGCCCCAGCATTTT. Translation: CASSLAGGQGCSQPQHF.

The chain uses TRBV4-1 and TRBJ2-1; 15 nucleotides line up with TRBD2. V gave up 4 bases and J gave up 5 bases; unmatched junction bases: 15. The CDR3 is 20 amino acids. CDR1 is MGHRA and CDR2 is YSYEKL in the germline V gene. In DNA, the CDR3 is TGCGCCAGCAGCCCATCTGGACTAGCGGGAGGGCGTCCATCTAACAATGAGCAGTTCTTC. Protein product: CASSPSGLAGGRPSNNEQFF.

V usage is TRBV2 and J usage is TRBJ2-5; 7 nucleotides line up with TRBD2. This CDR3 spans 15 amino acids. The germline V gene encodes CDR1 SNHLY and CDR2 FYNNEI. Losses at the gene ends were 5 bases for V and 2 bases for J; bases not matched to a gene: 8. CDR3 bases: TGTGCCAGCAGTTCCCAAGCGGGGCCTCAAGAGACCCAGTACTTC. It codes for CASSSQAGPQETQYF.

This rearrangement joins TRBV6-6 to TRBJ1-1; the D gene is possibly TRBD1 (6 bases). The germline V and J ends were trimmed by 7 bases and 4 bases, with 19 bases remaining between them. Germline values: CDR1 MNHNY, CDR2 SVGAGI (reference sequence). The CDR3 consists of 15 residues. The CDR3 reads CASILGGGSVTEAFF. The CDR3 bases are TGTGCCAGCATCCTAGGGGGGGGGTCGGTCACTGAAGCTTTCTTT.

The rearrangement joins TRBV24-1 to TRBJ2-2; a weak D match, TRBD1 (7 bases). The CDR3 has 13 amino acids. Trimming left V 7 bases short and J 4 bases short, with 9 bases between. Germline CDR1 is KGHDR and CDR2 is SFDVKD. The CDR3 region has the DNA TGTGCCACCAGCAGGGGGGCCACCGGGGAGCTGTTTTTT. Its translation is CATSRGATGELFF.

The chain links TRBV28 to TRBJ2-1, with 7 bases identical to TRBD2. The CDR3 length is 16 residues. V was pared by 2 bases and J by 0 bases, with 4 bases of the junction left unmatched. Germline values: CDR1 MDHEN, CDR2 SYDVKM. This CDR3 reads CASSLDGGSSYNEQFF. In nucleotides, the CDR3 is TGTGCCAGCAGTTTAGACGGCGGGAGCTCCTACAATGAGCAGTTCTTC.

The rearrangement joins TRBV5-6 to TRBJ1-5, with D uncertain. The CDR3 runs 12 residues. Germline V gene sequence: CDR1 SGHDT, CDR2 YYEEEE. V was trimmed by 2 bases and J by 4 bases, leaving 4 bases between them. The CDR3 here is CASSFSNQPQHF. CDR3 nucleotides: TGTGCCAGCAGCTTTTCGAATCAGCCCCAGCATTTT.

This clone was seen a single time. The chain recombines TRBV19 with TRBJ2-5; possibly TRBD2 for D (6 bases). V lost 4 bases, J lost 4 bases, and 16 bases lay in between. Germline V gene sequence: CDR1 LNHDA, CDR2 SQIVND (reference sequence). This CDR3 region has 15 residues. CDR3 nucleotides: TGTGCCAGTAGTAGCCGGGACTTGGGAGGAGAGACCCAGTACTTC. Translated, it gives CASSSRDLGGETQYF. The entire variable domain, with the rest obtained from reference TRBV19 and TRBJ2-5, is as follows: DGGITQSPKYLFRKEGQNVTLSCEQNLNHDAMYWYRQDPGQGLRLIYYSQIVNDFQKGDIAEGYSVSREKKESFPLTVTSAQKNPTAFYLCASSSRDLGGETQYFGPGTRLLVL.

The chain couples TRBV7-6 to TRBJ2-1, with a weak D call TRBD2 (6 bases). V was pared by 3 bases and J by 1 base, with 10 bases between. CDR1 is SGHVS and CDR2 is FNYEAQ in the germline V gene. The CDR3 consists of 15 residues. CDR3 residues: CASSFGTGSYNEQFF. The CDR3 nucleotides are TGTGCCAGCAGCTTCGGGACTGGATCCTACAATGAGCAGTTCTTC.

This chain uses TRBV6-1 with TRBJ1-1, with D unclear. The CDR3 length is 14 residues. Germline CDR1 reads MNHNS; CDR2 reads SASEGT. V shed 0 bases and J shed 6 bases, with 11 bases lying between them. CDR3 bases: TGTGCCAGCAGTGAAGCTTTGCGGATGGCTGAAGCTTTCTTT. It specifies CASSEALRMAEAFF.

V is TRBV9 and J is TRBJ2-2, with D possibly TRBD2 on 5 matching bases. Germline V gene lookup returns CDR1 SGDLS and CDR2 YYNGEE. The CDR3 consists of 16 residues. Between the trimmed V and J ends, which lost 0 bases and 5 bases, there was a span of 14 bases. In DNA, the CDR3 is TGTGCCAGCAGCGTAGGATGGGGAGAACCTACCGGGGAGCTGTTTTTT. It yields the protein CASSVGWGEPTGELFF. The variable domain in full, with the rest retrieved from reference TRBV9 and TRBJ2-2, is DSGVTQTPKHLITATGQRVTLRCSPRSGDLSVYWYQQSLDQGLQFLIQYYNGEERAKGNILERFSAQQFPDLHSELNLSSLELGDSALYFCASSVGWGEPTGELFFGEGSRLTVL.

This chain connects TRBV28 to TRBJ1-2, with D unclear. In germline, CDR1 is MDHEN, CDR2 SYDVKM. CDR3 size: 14 residues. V gave up 5 bases and J gave up 5 bases, with 15 bases separating them. The CDR3 DNA reads as TGTGCCAGCAGTATCCCGGTCGGCGGGTATGGCTACACCTTC. This encodes CASSIPVGGYGYTF.

DNA for the CDR3: TGTGCCAGCATCCCCCGGGGCGGGAGCAGTAATGAGCAGTTCTTC. It yields the protein CASIPRGGSSNEQFF. This chain links TRBV7-9 with TRBJ2-1, with 7 bases that match TRBD2. Trimming at V came to 7 bases and at J to 7 bases, leaving 13 bases not matched to a gene. The CDR3 totals 15 residues. Germline lookup yields CDR1 SEHNR and CDR2 FQNEAQ (reference sequence).

This clone has a single count. V usage is TRBV5-4 and J usage is TRBJ2-3; D might be TRBD2 (5 bases). This CDR3 comprises 15 residues. The V end lost 5 bases, the J end lost 2 bases, and 15 bases lay between the germline ends. Germline CDR1 reads SGHNT; CDR2 reads YYREEE (reference sequence). The CDR3 DNA reads as TGTGCCAGCAGTGTTATAGGACTTGACACAGATACGCAGTATTTT. Protein sequence: CASSVIGLDTDTQYF.

This CDR3 is CATSDATGIPRYEQYF. DNA for the CDR3: TGTGCCACCAGTGACGCGACAGGGATCCCCCGCTACGAGCAGTACTTC. This chain links TRBV24-1 with TRBJ2-7; 7 positions agree with TRBD1. V shed 4 bases and J 3 bases; nucleotides not matched to a gene: 11. The CDR3 totals 16 residues. Germline lookup yields CDR1 KGHDR and CDR2 SFDVKD.

The chain couples TRBV3-1 (or the pseudogene TRBV3-2) to TRBJ2-7, with 10 bases aligning to TRBD1. CDR1 is LGHDT, CDR2 YNNKEL, per germline (reference sequence). V lost 4 bases to trimming and J lost 4 bases; unmatched junction nucleotides: 4. The CDR3 consists of 14 residues. The CDR3 bases are TGTGCCAGCAGCCCAGGACAGGGGGGGTACGAGCAGTACTTC. Its protein is CASSPGQGGYEQYF.

This chain connects TRBV9 to TRBJ2-3, with a weak D call TRBD1 (5 bases). The CDR3 length is 15 residues. The germline CDR1 and CDR2 sequences are SGDLS and YYNGEE. Trimming stripped 3 bases from V and 6 bases from J, with 17 bases between. The CDR3 is CASSAGGATWDTQYF. CDR3 bases: TGTGCCAGCAGCGCGGGTGGGGCCACTTGGGATACGCAGTATTTT.

This sequence joins TRBV7-9 and TRBJ2-1; 8 bases align to TRBD2. The ends lost 5 bases at V and 4 bases at J; junction bases unmatched: 16. Germline V gives CDR1 SEHNR, CDR2 FQNEAQ (reference sequence). The CDR3 runs 18 residues. This CDR3 is CASSPPRARAGVYNEQFF. Here the CDR3 DNA reads TGTGCCAGCAGCCCTCCCCGGGCTAGAGCGGGGGTTTACAATGAGCAGTTCTTC.

The chain carries TRBV4-3 and TRBJ1-2; D call uncertain. This CDR3 is built from 13 residues. Trimming removed 1 base from V and 2 bases from J, with 5 bases in between. CDR1 and CDR2 (germline): LGHNA, YSLEER. The CDR3 reads CASSQGQNYGYTF. DNA for the CDR3: TGCGCCAGCAGCCAAGGTCAGAACTATGGCTACACCTTC.

The chain couples TRBV7-2 to TRBJ1-2; a possible D gene is TRBD1 (6 bases). Deletions cut 7 bases from V and 2 bases from J, with 26 bases between. Germline loops: CDR1 SGHTA, CDR2 FQGNSA. CDR3 length equals 18 residues. CDR3 sequence (DNA): TGTGCCAGCACCCTGGTCCTGACAGGCGACCAGCTGAACTATGGCTACACCTTC. This translates into CASTLVLTGDQLNYGYTF.

The chain joins TRBV9 to TRBJ2-5; maybe TRBD2 (6 bases). Germline V gives CDR1 SGDLS, CDR2 YYNGEE. V lost 0 bases and J lost 5, with 11 bases in between. This CDR3 is 14 amino acids long. CDR3 DNA: TGTGCCAGCAGCGTAGGGGGGGATCAGGAGACCCAGTACTTC. This translates into CASSVGGDQETQYF.

The gene calls are TRBV7-9 and TRBJ1-5; TRBD1 is a possible D gene (5 bases). Germline CDR1 reads SEHNR; CDR2 reads FQNEAQ (reference sequence). Trimming took 5 bases from V and 6 from J, leaving 14 bases between them. This CDR3 is 14 amino acids long. In DNA, the CDR3 is TGTGCCAGCAGCCAAGACAGTAACCTTCAGCCCCAGCATTTT. Translation gives CASSQDSNLQPQHF.

The gene calls are TRBV23-1 and TRBJ1-4; TRBD1 is a possible D gene (5 bases). TRBV23-1 is an ORF, with its function uncertain. The CDR3 extends over 14 amino acids. The CDR3 region is CAANPTADNEKLFF. The CDR3 DNA sequence: TGCGCAGCTAACCCGACAGCCGATAATGAAAAACTGTTTTTT.

This chain links TRBV24-1 with TRBJ2-2, with no clear D. The V gene's germline CDR1 is KGHDR and CDR2 SFDVKD. There are 15 residues in the CDR3. Trimming pared 2 bases from V and 1 base from J, leaving 7 bases between. The CDR3 region has the DNA TGTGCCACCAGTGATTCATTTTTGAACACCGGGGAGCTGTTTTTT. Translating it yields CATSDSFLNTGELFF.

This rearrangement joins TRBV3-1 (or the pseudogene TRBV3-2) to TRBJ2-7, with 7 bases lining up with TRBD1. Germline V gene data show CDR1 as LGHDT and CDR2 as YNNKEL (reference sequence). V shed 5 bases and J 1 base; nucleotides not matched to a gene: 5. The CDR3 contains 14 residues. The CDR3: CASSSTGQSYEQYF. CDR3 nucleotide sequence: TGTGCCAGCAGCTCGACAGGGCAGTCCTACGAGCAGTACTTC.

This chain joins TRBV27 and TRBJ2-7, with a possible D match to TRBD2 (5 bases). This CDR3 is 16 amino acids long. From germline, CDR1 is MNHEY and CDR2 SMNVEV (reference sequence). With 2 bases removed from V and 4 bases from J, the gap between germline ends came to 18 bases. The CDR3 spells CASSLGLRERRYEQYF. CDR3 DNA sequence: TGTGCCAGCAGTTTAGGCCTGAGGGAGAGGCGGTACGAGCAGTACTTC.

The V call is TRBV5-1, the J call TRBJ2-1; TRBD1 agrees at 9 bases. In germline, CDR1 is SGHRS, CDR2 YFSETQ. This CDR3 contains 16 residues. J was trimmed by 8 bases and V by 4 bases; bases with no gene match: 13. The CDR3 bases are TGCGCCAGCAGCAGGTTAGCTGGACAGGGGACATATGAGCAGTTCTTC. It is translated as CASSRLAGQGTYEQFF.